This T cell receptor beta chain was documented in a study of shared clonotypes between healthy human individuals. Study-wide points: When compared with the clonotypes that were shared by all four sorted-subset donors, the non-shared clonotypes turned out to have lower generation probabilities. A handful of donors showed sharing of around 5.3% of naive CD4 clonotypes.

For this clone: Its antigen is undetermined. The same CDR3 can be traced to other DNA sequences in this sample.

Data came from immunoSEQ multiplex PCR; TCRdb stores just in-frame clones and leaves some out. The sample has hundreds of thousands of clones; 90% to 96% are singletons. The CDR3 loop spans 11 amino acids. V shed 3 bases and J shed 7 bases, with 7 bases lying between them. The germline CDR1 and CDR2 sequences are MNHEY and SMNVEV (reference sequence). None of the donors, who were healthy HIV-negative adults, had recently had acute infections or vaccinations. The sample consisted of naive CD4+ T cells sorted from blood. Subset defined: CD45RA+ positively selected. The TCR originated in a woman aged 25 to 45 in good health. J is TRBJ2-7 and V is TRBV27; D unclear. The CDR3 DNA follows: TGTGCCAGCAGTTTGTTGGGGGAGCAGTACTTC. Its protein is CASSLLGEQYF.